The 24 T cell receptor beta chains listed next were all sequenced from one sample in a study of cytomegalovirus exposure and HLA in healthy donors. Both 60 Vbeta primers and 13 Jbeta primers went into the PCR. The method was immunoSEQ multiplex PCR; TCRdb's version includes in-frame clones alone and lacks a portion of them. This table has 150,000 to 200,000 clones, roughly 78% appearing once. The sequencing sample was made of PBMCs. These receptors were taken from a girl aged 10 to 17 in good health and CMV-seropositive.

The J gene is TRBJ1-2, the V gene TRBV7-6, with a weak D call TRBD1 (6 bases). V was cut by 4 bases and J by 8 bases, with 8 bases left in between. CDR1 is SGHVS, CDR2 FNYEAQ, per germline. The CDR3 spans 11 residues. CDR3: CASSSGGGYTF. The CDR3 DNA reads TGTGCCAGCAGCTCTGGGGGCGGCTACACCTTC.

As regards this clone: At one end, the junction sequence differs from germline, possibly due to a read error. The chain joins TRBV7-2 to TRBJ2-5; 14 bases are a match to TRBD2. Germline lookup yields CDR1 SGHTA and CDR2 FQGNSA. This CDR3 has 16 amino acids. CDR3 loop: CASSLTHQGLAGGQNF. In DNA, the CDR3 is TGTGCCAGCAGCCTCACTCACCAAGGACTAGCGGGGGGCCAGAACTTC.

This clone occurred once. The rearrangement uses TRBV7-9 and TRBJ2-2; TRBD1 is a possible D gene (6 bases). CDR3 size: 14 residues. V lost 7 bases to trimming and J lost 3 bases, with 12 bases between them. Germline V gene sequence: CDR1 SEHNR, CDR2 FQNEAQ (reference sequence). The CDR3 sequence: CASKNRVYTGELFF. CDR3 DNA sequence: TGTGCCAGCAAAAACAGGGTGTACACCGGGGAGCTGTTTTTT.

The chain carries TRBV10-1 and TRBJ1-1; perhaps TRBD1 as D (5 bases). Germline CDR1 is WNHNN and CDR2 is SYGVQD (reference sequence). Trimming shortened V by 5 bases and J by 0 bases, and 10 bases separated the two germline ends. The CDR3 is 14 residues long. The CDR3 bases are TGCGCCAGCAGTACAGGATCAATGAACACTGAAGCTTTCTTT. Protein sequence: CASSTGSMNTEAFF.

The rearrangement uses TRBV12-5 and TRBJ2-1; TRBD1 agrees at 7 bases. Germline assignment: CDR1 LGHNT and CDR2 FRNRAP. The CDR3 covers 18 residues. Unmatched junction bases numbered 13, after V lost 1 base and J lost 4 bases. The CDR3 here is CASGLDPPGQRNYNEQFF. The CDR3 DNA follows: TGTGCTAGTGGTTTGGATCCTCCGGGACAGCGAAATTACAATGAGCAGTTCTTC.

The chain uses TRBV5-1 and TRBJ2-2; TRBD2 matches 11 bases. The J segment lost 6 bases and the V segment lost 2 bases, leaving 3 bases of the junction unmatched. The CDR3 runs to 15 residues. The V gene's germline CDR1 is SGHRS and CDR2 YFSETQ. The CDR3 here is CASSFTSGGPGELFF. The DNA for the CDR3 is TGCGCCAGCAGCTTTACTAGCGGGGGCCCCGGGGAGCTGTTTTTT.

Details on this clone: One junction end does not reproduce the germline sequence, and a read error may be involved. The gene calls are TRBV7-9 and TRBJ1-5; the match to TRBD1 covers 7 bases. The length of the CDR3 is 14 residues. CDR1 is SEHNR, CDR2 FQNEAQ, per germline (reference sequence). CDR3 bases: TGTGCCAGCAGCTTCGGGACAGCGAATCAACCCCAGCATTTT. Translated, it gives CASSFGTANQPQHF.

This chain links TRBV6-1 with TRBJ2-5, with D hard to call. V shed 1 base and J shed 4 bases, with 13 bases lying between them. The CDR3 extends over 15 amino acids. Germline CDR1 is MNHNS and CDR2 is SASEGT. CDR3 sequence reads: CASSEEGVGGETQYF. The CDR3 DNA follows: TGTGCCAGCAGTGAAGAAGGTGTAGGCGGAGAGACCCAGTACTTC.

The chain links TRBV11-2 to TRBJ1-6, with 9 bases lining up with TRBD1. Germline-derived CDR1 and CDR2 are SGHAT and FQNNGV. V was clipped by 1 base and J by 6 bases; unmatched bases: 4. This CDR3 contains 16 residues. DNA of the CDR3: TGTGCCAGCAGCTTAGCGGGACAGGGTTTTAATTCACCCCTCCACTTT. Protein sequence: CASSLAGQGFNSPLHF.

V usage is TRBV27 and J usage is TRBJ2-5; maybe TRBD1 (6 bases). Trimming removed 2 bases from V and 1 base from J, with 14 bases in between. The CDR3 runs 16 residues. Per the germline V gene, CDR1 is MNHEY and CDR2 is SMNVEV (reference sequence). CDR3 DNA sequence: TGTGCCAGCAGTTTAGTGGGGGCCGCCTTCCAAGAGACCCAGTACTTC. Its protein product is CASSLVGAAFQETQYF.

This rearrangement joins TRBV25-1 to TRBJ2-1, with D maybe TRBD1 (6 bases). Germline loops: CDR1 MGHDK, CDR2 SYGVNS. There are 14 residues in the CDR3. Trimming shortened V by 7 bases and J by 6 bases, and 16 bases separated the two germline ends. CDR3 in amino acids: CASTPTGTFNEQFF. The DNA for the CDR3 is TGTGCCAGCACCCCCACAGGGACCTTCAATGAGCAGTTCTTC.

The chain employs TRBV7-2 and TRBJ2-3; perhaps TRBD2 as D (7 bases). Deletions cut 4 bases from V and 4 bases from J, with 15 bases between. The CDR3 consists of 15 residues. The germline gives CDR1 SGHTA, CDR2 FQGNSA. The CDR3 protein is CASSSRLAGADTQYF. The CDR3 DNA sequence: TGTGCCAGCAGCTCCCGACTAGCAGGGGCAGATACGCAGTATTTT.

CDR3 in amino acids: CASSGGRGQETQYF. The CDR3 DNA sequence: TGTGCCAGCAGTGGGGGCAGGGGCCAAGAGACCCAGTACTTC. The V and J genes are TRBV2 and TRBJ2-5; possibly TRBD1 for D (6 bases). This CDR3 contains 14 residues. Per germline, CDR1 SNHLY and CDR2 FYNNEI. Trimming shortened V by 4 bases and J by 1 base, and 10 bases separated the two germline ends.

V is TRBV2 and J is TRBJ1-4; D remains unclear. The CDR3 runs to 12 residues. Trimming took 8 bases from V and 6 from J, leaving 10 bases between them. CDR1 is SNHLY and CDR2 is FYNNEI in the germline V gene. CDR3 region: CASGGPDEKLFF. The DNA of the CDR3 is TGTGCCAGCGGAGGACCCGATGAAAAACTGTTTTTT. The variable domain in full, completed from reference TRBV2 and TRBJ1-4, reads EPEVTQTPSHQVTQMGQEVILRCVPISNHLYFYWYRQILGQKVEFLVSFYNNEISEKSEIFDDQFSVERPDGSNFTLKIRSTKLEDSAMYFCASGGPDEKLFFGSGTQLSVL.

V gene TRBV30 combines with J gene TRBJ2-1; 12 bases are shared with TRBD2. The CDR3 loop spans 16 amino acids. The junction had 7 bases not matched to a gene; V was cut back by 1 base and J by 6 bases. Germline-derived CDR1 and CDR2 are GTSNPN and SVGIG (reference sequence). CDR3 residues: CAWSAMLAGGANEQFF. CDR3 nucleotide sequence: TGTGCCTGGAGTGCCATGCTAGCGGGGGGGGCCAATGAGCAGTTCTTC.

This chain connects TRBV4-3 to TRBJ2-2, with D possibly being TRBD2 (6 bases). This CDR3 has 14 residues. Trimming left V 4 bases short and J 0 bases short, with 6 bases between. Germline lookup yields CDR1 LGHNA and CDR2 YSLEER. CDR3 coding DNA: TGCGCCAGCAGCCGGGAGGCGAACACCGGGGAGCTGTTTTTT. Translation: CASSREANTGELFF.

The chain couples TRBV11-3 to TRBJ1-2, with D perhaps TRBD1 (5 bases). CDR1 is SGHNT, CDR2 YENEEA, per germline. Trimming cost V 2 bases and J 6 bases, with 13 bases left between them. The CDR3 totals 14 residues. The CDR3 region is CASSLMGQVDGYTF. CDR3 DNA sequence: TGTGCCAGCAGCTTAATGGGGCAGGTTGATGGCTACACCTTC.

The chain uses TRBV2 and TRBJ2-5, with 13 bases fitting TRBD2. CDR1 SNHLY and CDR2 FYNNEI come from the germline V gene. V shed 2 bases, J shed 4 bases, and the junction held 10 bases outside the gene matches. This CDR3 is built from 18 residues. CDR3 in amino acids: CASSERLAGGRGGETQYF. In DNA, the CDR3 is TGTGCCAGCAGTGAACGACTAGCGGGGGGACGAGGTGGAGAGACCCAGTACTTC.

Regarding this clone: Germline is not matched at one junction end, which may reflect a read error. The identical CDR3 is also encoded by other nucleotide sequences in the sample. The V gene is TRBV11-2, the J gene TRBJ1-1; D is undetermined. CDR3 length: 15 amino acids. CDR1 and CDR2 from the germline V gene are SGHAT and FQNNGV. CDR3 in amino acids: CASSLSPAIRGEAFF. The CDR3 DNA follows: TGTGCCAGCAGCTTATCGCCCGCGATTAGAGGTGAAGCCTTCTTT.

The J gene is TRBJ2-1, the V gene TRBV9; TRBD2 might be the D (5 bases). CDR1 is SGDLS, CDR2 YYNGEE, per germline. Trimming stripped 0 bases from V and 8 bases from J, with 9 bases between. The CDR3 consists of 13 residues. CDR3 residues: CASSVEGRHEQFF. DNA of the CDR3: TGTGCCAGCAGCGTAGAAGGGAGACATGAGCAGTTCTTC.

The chain uses TRBV6-5 and TRBJ2-1; 11 bases are a match to TRBD2. The germline CDR1 and CDR2 sequences are MNHEY and SVGAGI. This CDR3 spans 13 amino acids. V dropped 9 bases and J dropped 7; count of bases not matched to a gene: 5. CDR3 protein: CASRRLAGNEQFF. CDR3 DNA: TGTGCCAGTCGGCGACTAGCGGGGAATGAGCAGTTCTTC.

CDR3: CASSLGQRYGYTF. CDR3 nucleotide sequence: TGTGCCAGCAGTTTAGGCCAGCGTTATGGCTACACCTTC. The J gene is TRBJ1-2, the V gene TRBV27; D remains unclear. CDR3 length: 13 residues. CDR1 is MNHEY and CDR2 is SMNVEV in the germline V gene (reference sequence). Trimming took off 2 bases at V and 5 bases at J, with 9 bases between the two ends.

The J gene is TRBJ1-4, the V gene TRBV11-2; D is perhaps TRBD1 (5 bases). V lost 5 bases and J lost 6, with 10 bases in between. The CDR3 totals 13 residues. Per germline, CDR1 SGHAT and CDR2 FQNNGV. CDR3 sequence reads: CASSPSRDEKLFF. DNA of the CDR3: TGTGCCAGCAGCCCCTCCAGGGATGAAAAACTGTTTTTT. The variable domain in full, completed from reference TRBV11-2 and TRBJ1-4, reads EAGVAQSPRYKIIEKRQSVAFWCNPISGHATLYWYQQILGQGPKLLIQFQNNGVVDDSQLPKDRFSAERLKGVDSTLKIQPAKLEDSAVYLCASSPSRDEKLFFGSGTQLSVL.

In its sample, this clone was seen a few times. The chain has TRBV7-9 and TRBJ1-2, with 8 bases lining up with TRBD1. Unmatched junction bases numbered 10, after V lost 0 bases and J lost 4 bases. The CDR3 runs to 17 residues. Germline CDR1 is SEHNR and CDR2 is FQNEAQ (reference sequence). CDR3 sequence (DNA): TGTGCCAGCAGCTTAGCACCAGGGGGCGGAAGCGGCTATGGCTACACCTTC. It encodes CASSLAPGGGSGYGYTF.